A selection of T cell receptor beta chains follows, all from one sample in a study of vaccination effects on CD4 cells after COVID-19. TCRdb's copy holds only in-frame clones and misses some; the assay was immunoSEQ multiplex PCR. The top ten hold around 0.94% of the sample, which has 55,000 to 70,000 clones, approximately 76% seen once. These TCRs are of unknown antigen specificity. This material consisted of CD4+ T cells from PBMCs cultured with HCoV-OC43 spike peptides, taken after COVID-19 vaccination. Receptors originate from a human donor who received a COVID-19 vaccine. Both conserved end residues are part of each CDR3. The D gene is left open where the match is weak. Clone size is given for some rows only: seen once, a few or many times, or a class if the clone is expanded.

d_gene: TRBD1
j_gene: TRBJ1-5
v_gene: TRBV28
abundance: -
CDR3aa: CASTTGVSNQPQHF
CDR3nt: TGTGCCAGCACTACAGGGGTTAGCAATCAGCCCCAGCATTTT

d_gene: -
j_gene: TRBJ2-2
v_gene: TRBV6-2/TRBV6-3
abundance: -
CDR3aa: CASSYNSRAGELFF
CDR3nt: TGTGCCAGCAGTTACAACAGTCGGGCCGGGGAGCTGTTTTTT

d_gene: -
j_gene: TRBJ2-5
v_gene: TRBV13
abundance: -
CDR3aa: CASSPSDQETQYF
CDR3nt: TGTGCCAGCAGCCCCTCGGACCAAGAGACCCAGTACTTC

d_gene: TRBD1
j_gene: TRBJ2-2
v_gene: TRBV4-2
abundance: -
CDR3aa: CASRLRQGGTTGELFF
CDR3nt: TGTGCCAGCAGACTCCGACAGGGGGGAACCACCGGGGAGCTGTTTTTT

d_gene: -
j_gene: TRBJ2-1
v_gene: TRBV28
abundance: -
CDR3aa: CASSFVTLGNEQFF
CDR3nt: TGTGCCAGCAGTTTTGTCACCCTGGGCAATGAGCAGTTCTTC

d_gene: TRBD1
j_gene: TRBJ1-2
v_gene: TRBV6-5
abundance: -
CDR3aa: CASRTGADYGYTF
CDR3nt: TGTGCCAGCCGGACAGGGGCTGACTATGGCTACACCTTC

d_gene: -
j_gene: TRBJ1-2
v_gene: TRBV5-1
abundance: once
CDR3aa: CASSPNPGYGYTF
CDR3nt: TGCGCCAGCAGCCCCAATCCTGGCTATGGCTACACCTTC

d_gene: TRBD2
j_gene: TRBJ2-3
v_gene: TRBV2
abundance: -
CDR3aa: CASRVSGGAGPSTDTQYF
CDR3nt: TGTGCCAGCAGAGTTAGCGGGGGGGCCGGTCCTAGCACAGATACGCAGTATTTT

d_gene: TRBD2
j_gene: TRBJ2-1
v_gene: TRBV24-1
abundance: few
CDR3aa: CATSETQGARTSGGAYEQFF
CDR3nt: TGTGCCACCAGTGAAACCCAGGGGGCGAGGACTAGCGGGGGGGCGTATGAGCAGTTCTTC

d_gene: -
j_gene: TRBJ1-1
v_gene: TRBV7-4
abundance: -
CDR3aa: CASSFPQYTNTEAFF
CDR3nt: TGTGCCAGCAGCTTTCCCCAGTATACCAACACTGAAGCTTTCTTT

d_gene: TRBD1
j_gene: TRBJ1-3
v_gene: TRBV28
abundance: -
CDR3aa: CASSLWTGSLGNTIYF
CDR3nt: TGTGCCAGCAGTTTGTGGACAGGGTCTCTCGGAAACACCATATATTTT

d_gene: TRBD1
j_gene: TRBJ1-1
v_gene: TRBV9
abundance: -
CDR3aa: CASSPTGTNTEAFF
CDR3nt: TGTGCCAGCAGCCCGACAGGGACGAACACTGAAGCTTTCTTT

d_gene: -
j_gene: TRBJ2-2
v_gene: TRBV2
abundance: -
CDR3aa: CASSEENTGELFF
CDR3nt: TGTGCCAGCAGTGAAGAAAACACCGGGGAGCTGTTTTTT

d_gene: TRBD2
j_gene: TRBJ2-3
v_gene: TRBV11-2
abundance: once
CDR3aa: CASSYGGADTQYF
CDR3nt: TGTGCCAGCAGCTACGGGGGGGCGGATACGCAGTATTTT

d_gene: -
j_gene: TRBJ2-2
v_gene: TRBV9
abundance: -
CDR3aa: CASSVAVGELFF
CDR3nt: TGTGCCAGCAGCGTAGCGGTCGGGGAGCTGTTTTTT